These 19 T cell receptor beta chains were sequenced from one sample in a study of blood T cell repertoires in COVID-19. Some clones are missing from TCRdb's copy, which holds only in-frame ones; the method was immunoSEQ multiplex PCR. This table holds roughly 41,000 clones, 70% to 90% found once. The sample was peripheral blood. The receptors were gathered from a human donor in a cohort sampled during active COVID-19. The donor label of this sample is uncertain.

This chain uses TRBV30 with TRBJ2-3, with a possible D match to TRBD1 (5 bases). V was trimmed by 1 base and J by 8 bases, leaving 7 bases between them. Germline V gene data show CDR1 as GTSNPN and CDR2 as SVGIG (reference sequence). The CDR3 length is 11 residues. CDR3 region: CAWSEGITQYF. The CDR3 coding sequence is TGTGCCTGGAGTGAGGGGATTACGCAGTATTTT.

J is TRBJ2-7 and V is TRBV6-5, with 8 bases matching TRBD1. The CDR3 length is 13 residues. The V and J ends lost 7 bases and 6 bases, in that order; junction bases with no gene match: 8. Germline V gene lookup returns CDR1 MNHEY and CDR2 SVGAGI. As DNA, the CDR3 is TGTGCCAGCATCGACAGGGGAAAGCGCGAGCAGTACTTC. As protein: CASIDRGKREQYF.

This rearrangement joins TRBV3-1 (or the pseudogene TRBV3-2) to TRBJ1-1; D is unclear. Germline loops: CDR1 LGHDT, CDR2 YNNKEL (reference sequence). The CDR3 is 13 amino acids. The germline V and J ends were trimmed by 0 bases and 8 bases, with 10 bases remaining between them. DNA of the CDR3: TGTGCCAGCAGCCAAGATTTGTGGAGGGAAGCTTTCTTT. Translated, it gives CASSQDLWREAFF.

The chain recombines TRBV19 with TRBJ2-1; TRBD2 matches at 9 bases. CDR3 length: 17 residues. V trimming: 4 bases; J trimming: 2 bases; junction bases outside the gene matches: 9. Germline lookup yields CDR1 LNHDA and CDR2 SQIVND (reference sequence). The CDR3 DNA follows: TGTGCCAGTAGTAAGTCGGTAGCGGGGGCTACCTACAATGAGCAGTTCTTC. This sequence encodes CASSKSVAGATYNEQFF.

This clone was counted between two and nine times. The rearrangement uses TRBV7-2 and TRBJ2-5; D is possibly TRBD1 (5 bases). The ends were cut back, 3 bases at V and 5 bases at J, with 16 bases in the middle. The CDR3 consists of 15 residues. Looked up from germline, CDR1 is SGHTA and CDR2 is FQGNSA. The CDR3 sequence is CASSFAGLGVETQYF. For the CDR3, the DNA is TGTGCCAGCAGCTTTGCAGGGTTAGGCGTGGAGACCCAGTACTTC.

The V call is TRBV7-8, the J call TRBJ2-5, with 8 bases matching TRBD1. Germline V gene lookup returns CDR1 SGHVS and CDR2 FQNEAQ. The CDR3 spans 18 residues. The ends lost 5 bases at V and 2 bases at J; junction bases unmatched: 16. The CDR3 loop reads CASSPQKTGAIPQETQYF. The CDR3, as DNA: TGTGCCAGCAGCCCCCAGAAGACAGGGGCCATTCCTCAAGAGACCCAGTACTTC. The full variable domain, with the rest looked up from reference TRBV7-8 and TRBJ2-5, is GAGVSQSPRYKVAKRGQDVALRCDPISGHVSLFWYQQALGQGPEFLTYFQNEAQLDKSGLPSDRFFAERPEGSVSTLKIQRTQQEDSAVYLCASSPQKTGAIPQETQYFGPGTRLLVL.

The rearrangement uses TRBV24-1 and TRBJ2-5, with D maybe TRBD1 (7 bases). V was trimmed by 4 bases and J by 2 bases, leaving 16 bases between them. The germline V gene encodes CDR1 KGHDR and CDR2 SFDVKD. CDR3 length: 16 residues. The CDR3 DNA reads TGTGCCACCAGTGACCCCGCCGCAGGGGGGCAAGAGACCCAGTACTTC. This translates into CATSDPAAGGQETQYF.

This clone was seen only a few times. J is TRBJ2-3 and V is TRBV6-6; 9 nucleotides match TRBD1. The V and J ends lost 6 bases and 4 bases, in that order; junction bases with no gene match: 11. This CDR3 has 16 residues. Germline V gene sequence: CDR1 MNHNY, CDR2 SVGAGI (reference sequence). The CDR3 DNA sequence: TGTGCCAGCAGACCCCCGATAGGACAGGGGTCAGATACGCAGTATTTT. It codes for CASRPPIGQGSDTQYF.

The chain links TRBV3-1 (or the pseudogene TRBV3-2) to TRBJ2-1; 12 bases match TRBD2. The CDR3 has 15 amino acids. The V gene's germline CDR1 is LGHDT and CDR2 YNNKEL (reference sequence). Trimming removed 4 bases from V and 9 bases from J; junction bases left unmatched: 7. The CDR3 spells CASSPLAGGPFEQFF. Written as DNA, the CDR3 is TGTGCCAGCAGCCCCCTAGCGGGGGGGCCCTTTGAGCAGTTCTTC.

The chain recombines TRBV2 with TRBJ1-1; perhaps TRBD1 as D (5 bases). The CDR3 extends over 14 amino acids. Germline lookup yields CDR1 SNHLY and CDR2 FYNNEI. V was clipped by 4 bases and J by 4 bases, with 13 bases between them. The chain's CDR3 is CASSVQGGGTEAFF. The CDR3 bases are TGTGCCAGCAGTGTTCAGGGTGGCGGCACTGAAGCTTTCTTT. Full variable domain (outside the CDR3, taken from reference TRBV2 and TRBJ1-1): EPEVTQTPSHQVTQMGQEVILRCVPISNHLYFYWYRQILGQKVEFLVSFYNNEISEKSEIFDDQFSVERPDGSNFTLKIRSTKLEDSAMYFCASSVQGGGTEAFFGQGTRLTVV.

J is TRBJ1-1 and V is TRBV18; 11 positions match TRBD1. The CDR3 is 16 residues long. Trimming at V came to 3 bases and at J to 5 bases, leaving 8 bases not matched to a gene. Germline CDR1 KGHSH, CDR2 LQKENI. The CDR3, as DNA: TGTGCCAGCTCACCGCGTGGACAGGGGGCAAGAACTGAAGCTTTCTTT. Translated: CASSPRGQGARTEAFF.

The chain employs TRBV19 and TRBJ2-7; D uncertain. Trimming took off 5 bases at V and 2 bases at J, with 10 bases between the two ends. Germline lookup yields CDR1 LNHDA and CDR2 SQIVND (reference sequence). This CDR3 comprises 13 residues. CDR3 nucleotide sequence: TGTGCCAGTAGTGGCTACAGAGCCTACGAGCAGTACTTC. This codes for CASSGYRAYEQYF.

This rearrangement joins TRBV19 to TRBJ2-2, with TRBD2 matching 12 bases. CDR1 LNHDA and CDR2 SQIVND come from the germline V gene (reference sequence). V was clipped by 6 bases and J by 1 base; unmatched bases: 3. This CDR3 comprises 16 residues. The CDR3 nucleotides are TGTGCCAGTAGATCTAGCGGGGGGGTGAACACCGGGGAGCTGTTTTTT. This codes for CASRSSGGVNTGELFF. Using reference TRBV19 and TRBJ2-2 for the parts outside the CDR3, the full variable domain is DGGITQSPKYLFRKEGQNVTLSCEQNLNHDAMYWYRQDPGQGLRLIYYSQIVNDFQKGDIAEGYSVSREKKESFPLTVTSAQKNPTAFYLCASRSSGGVNTGELFFGEGSRLTVL.

The CDR3 nucleotides are TGTGCCATCAGTGAGCGGCAGGGGAACTCACCCCTCCACTTT. Protein: CAISERQGNSPLHF. The V gene is TRBV10-3, the J gene TRBJ1-6; TRBD1 might be the D (6 bases). V lost 2 bases and J 10 bases, leaving 12 bases between the germline ends. This CDR3 comprises 14 residues. Germline V gene sequence: CDR1 ENHRY, CDR2 SYGVKD.

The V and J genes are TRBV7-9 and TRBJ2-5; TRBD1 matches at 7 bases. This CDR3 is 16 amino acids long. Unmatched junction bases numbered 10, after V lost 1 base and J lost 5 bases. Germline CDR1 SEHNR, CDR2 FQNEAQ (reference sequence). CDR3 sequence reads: CASSLGTQGRGETQYF. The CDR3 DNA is TGTGCCAGCAGCTTAGGAACACAGGGGCGCGGGGAGACCCAGTACTTC.

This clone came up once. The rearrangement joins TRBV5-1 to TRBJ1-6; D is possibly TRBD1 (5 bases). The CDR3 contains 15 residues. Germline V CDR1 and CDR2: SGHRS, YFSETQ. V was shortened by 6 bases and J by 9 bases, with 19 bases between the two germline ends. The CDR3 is CASTTDQASGSPLHF. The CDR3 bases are TGCGCCAGCACGACAGACCAGGCGTCGGGTTCACCCCTCCACTTT.

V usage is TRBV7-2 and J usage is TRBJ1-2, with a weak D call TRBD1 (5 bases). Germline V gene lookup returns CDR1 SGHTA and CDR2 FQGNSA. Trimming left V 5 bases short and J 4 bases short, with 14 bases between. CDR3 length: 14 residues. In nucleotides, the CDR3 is TGTGCCAGCAGCCCTCAGACAGCGACCTATGGCTACACCTTC. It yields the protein CASSPQTATYGYTF.

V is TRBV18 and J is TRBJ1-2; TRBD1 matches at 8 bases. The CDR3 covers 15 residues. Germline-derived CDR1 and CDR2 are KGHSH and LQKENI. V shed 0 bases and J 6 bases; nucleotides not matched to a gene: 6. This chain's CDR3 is CASSPPGQGEHGYTF. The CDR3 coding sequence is TGTGCCAGCTCACCACCCGGACAGGGAGAGCATGGCTACACCTTC.

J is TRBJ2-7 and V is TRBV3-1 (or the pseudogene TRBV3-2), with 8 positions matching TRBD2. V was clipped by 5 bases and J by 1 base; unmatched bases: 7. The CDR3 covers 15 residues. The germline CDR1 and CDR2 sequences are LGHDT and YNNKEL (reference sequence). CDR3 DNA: TGTGCCAGCAGCTACGGACTAGCCCCTTCCTACGAGCAGTACTTC. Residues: CASSYGLAPSYEQYF.